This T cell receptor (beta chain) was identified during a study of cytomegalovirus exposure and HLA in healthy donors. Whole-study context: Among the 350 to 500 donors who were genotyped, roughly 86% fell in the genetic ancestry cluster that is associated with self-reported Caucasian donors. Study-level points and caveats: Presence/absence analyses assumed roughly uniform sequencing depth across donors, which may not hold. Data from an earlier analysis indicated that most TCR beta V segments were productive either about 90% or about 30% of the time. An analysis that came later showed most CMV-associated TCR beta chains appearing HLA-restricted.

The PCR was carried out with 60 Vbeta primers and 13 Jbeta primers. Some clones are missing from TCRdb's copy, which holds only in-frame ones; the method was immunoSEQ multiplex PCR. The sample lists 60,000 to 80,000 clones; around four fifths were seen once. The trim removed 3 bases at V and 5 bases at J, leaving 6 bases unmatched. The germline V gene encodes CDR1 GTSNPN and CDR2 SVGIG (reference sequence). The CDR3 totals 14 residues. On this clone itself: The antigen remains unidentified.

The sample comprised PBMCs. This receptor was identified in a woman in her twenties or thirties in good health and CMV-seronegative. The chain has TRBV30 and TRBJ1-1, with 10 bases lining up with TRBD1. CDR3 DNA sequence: TGTGCCTGGAGAGAGACAGGGGGCTGGACTGAAGCTTTCTTT. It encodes CAWRETGGWTEAFF.